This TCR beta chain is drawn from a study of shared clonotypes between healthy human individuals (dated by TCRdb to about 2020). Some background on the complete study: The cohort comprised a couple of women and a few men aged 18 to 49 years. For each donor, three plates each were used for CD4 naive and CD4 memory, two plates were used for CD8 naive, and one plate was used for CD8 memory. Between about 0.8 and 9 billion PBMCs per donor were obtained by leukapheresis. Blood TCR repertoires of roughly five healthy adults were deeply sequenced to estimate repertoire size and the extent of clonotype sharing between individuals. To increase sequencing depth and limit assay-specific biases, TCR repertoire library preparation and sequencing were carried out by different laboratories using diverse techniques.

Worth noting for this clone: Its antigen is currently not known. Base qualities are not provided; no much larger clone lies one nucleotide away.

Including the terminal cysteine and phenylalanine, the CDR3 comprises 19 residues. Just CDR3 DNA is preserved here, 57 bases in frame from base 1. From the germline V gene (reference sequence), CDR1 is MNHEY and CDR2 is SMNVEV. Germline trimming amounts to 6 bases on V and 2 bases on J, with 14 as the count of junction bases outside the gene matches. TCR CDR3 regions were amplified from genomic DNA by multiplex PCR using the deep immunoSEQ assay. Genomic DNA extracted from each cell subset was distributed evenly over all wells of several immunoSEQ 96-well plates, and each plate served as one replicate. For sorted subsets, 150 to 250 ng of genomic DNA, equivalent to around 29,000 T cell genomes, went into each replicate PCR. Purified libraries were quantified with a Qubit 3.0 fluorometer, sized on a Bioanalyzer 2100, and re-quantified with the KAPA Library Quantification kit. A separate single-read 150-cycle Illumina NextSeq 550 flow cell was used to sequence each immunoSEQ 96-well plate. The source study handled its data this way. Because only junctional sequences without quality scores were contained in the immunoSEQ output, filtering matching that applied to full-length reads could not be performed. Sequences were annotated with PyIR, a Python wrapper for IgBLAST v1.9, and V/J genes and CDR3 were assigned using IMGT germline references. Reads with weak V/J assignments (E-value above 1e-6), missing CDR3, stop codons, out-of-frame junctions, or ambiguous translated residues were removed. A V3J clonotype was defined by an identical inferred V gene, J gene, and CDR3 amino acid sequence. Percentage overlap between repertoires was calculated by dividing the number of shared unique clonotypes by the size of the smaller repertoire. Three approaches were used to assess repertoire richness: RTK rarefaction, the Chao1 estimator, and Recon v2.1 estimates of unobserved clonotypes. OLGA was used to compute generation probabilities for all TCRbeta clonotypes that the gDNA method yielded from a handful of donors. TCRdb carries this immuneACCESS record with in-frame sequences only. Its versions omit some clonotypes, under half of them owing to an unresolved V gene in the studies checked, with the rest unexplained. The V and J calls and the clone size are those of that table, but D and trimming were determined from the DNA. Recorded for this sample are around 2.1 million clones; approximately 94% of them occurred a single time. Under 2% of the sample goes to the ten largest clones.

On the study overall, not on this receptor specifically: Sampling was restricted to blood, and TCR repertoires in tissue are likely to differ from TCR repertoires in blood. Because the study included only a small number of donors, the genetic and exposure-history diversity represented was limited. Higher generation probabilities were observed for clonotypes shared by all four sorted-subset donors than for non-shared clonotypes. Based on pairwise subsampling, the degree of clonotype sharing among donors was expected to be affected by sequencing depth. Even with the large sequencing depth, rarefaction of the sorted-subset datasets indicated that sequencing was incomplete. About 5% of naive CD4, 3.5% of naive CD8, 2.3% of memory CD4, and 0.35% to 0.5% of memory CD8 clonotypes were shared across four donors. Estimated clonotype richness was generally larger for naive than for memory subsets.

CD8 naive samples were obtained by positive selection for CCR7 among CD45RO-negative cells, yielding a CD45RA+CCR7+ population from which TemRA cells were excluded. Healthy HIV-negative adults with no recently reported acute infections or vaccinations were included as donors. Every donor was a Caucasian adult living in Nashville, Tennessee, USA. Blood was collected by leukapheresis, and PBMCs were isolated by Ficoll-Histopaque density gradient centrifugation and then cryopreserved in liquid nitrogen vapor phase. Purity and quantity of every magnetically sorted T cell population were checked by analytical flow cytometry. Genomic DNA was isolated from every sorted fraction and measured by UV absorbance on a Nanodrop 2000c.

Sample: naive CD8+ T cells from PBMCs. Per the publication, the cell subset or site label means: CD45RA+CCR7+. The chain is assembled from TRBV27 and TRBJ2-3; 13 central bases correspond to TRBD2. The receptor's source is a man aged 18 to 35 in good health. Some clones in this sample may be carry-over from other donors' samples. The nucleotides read TGTGCCAGCAGCATGGGACTAGCGGGACCCTGGCATTCCACAGATACGCAGTATTTT. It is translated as CASSMGLAGPWHSTDTQYF.